The clone carrying this T cell receptor beta chain turned up a few times. Its specificity is unknown. These data are taken from a study of cytomegalovirus exposure and HLA in healthy donors. Germline CDR1 is SGHVS and CDR2 is FQNEAQ. The length of the CDR3 is 15 residues. The V end was cut by 2 bases, the J end by 4 bases, with 11 bases between. Study findings and constraints: Excluded were some V segments that proved indistinguishable, including TRBV6-2 and TRBV6-3. Most of the TCR beta V segments (in an earlier analysis) were productive either about 90% or about 30% of the time. Rarity characterized most TCR sequences, yet some public TCRs appeared in many donors.

The PCR had 60 Vbeta and 13 Jbeta primers. Study processing details: Among the unique TCR beta chains that a later analysis counted, about 79 million in all, 10 million to 11 million were shared. The data were produced by immunoSEQ multiplex PCR, yet TCRdb's version contains in-frame clones alone and is incomplete. The D gene and trimming were derived from the DNA, and the V and J assignments and clone size from that table. The sample yields 95,000 to 110,000 clones, around 66% seen once. This rearrangement joins TRBV7-8 to TRBJ2-2, with a tentative D call TRBD2 (5 bases). The sequenced sample was PBMCs. This clonotype was obtained from a woman aged 50 to 60 in good health and CMV-seronegative. The CDR3 protein is CASSLFLGSTGELFF. In DNA, the CDR3 is TGTGCCAGCAGCTTATTTCTGGGGAGCACCGGGGAGCTGTTTTTT. Drawing the rest from reference TRBV7-8 and TRBJ2-2, the complete variable domain is GAGVSQSPRYKVAKRGQDVALRCDPISGHVSLFWYQQALGQGPEFLTYFQNEAQLDKSGLPSDRFFAERPEGSVSTLKIQRTQQEDSAVYLCASSLFLGSTGELFFGEGSRLTVL.